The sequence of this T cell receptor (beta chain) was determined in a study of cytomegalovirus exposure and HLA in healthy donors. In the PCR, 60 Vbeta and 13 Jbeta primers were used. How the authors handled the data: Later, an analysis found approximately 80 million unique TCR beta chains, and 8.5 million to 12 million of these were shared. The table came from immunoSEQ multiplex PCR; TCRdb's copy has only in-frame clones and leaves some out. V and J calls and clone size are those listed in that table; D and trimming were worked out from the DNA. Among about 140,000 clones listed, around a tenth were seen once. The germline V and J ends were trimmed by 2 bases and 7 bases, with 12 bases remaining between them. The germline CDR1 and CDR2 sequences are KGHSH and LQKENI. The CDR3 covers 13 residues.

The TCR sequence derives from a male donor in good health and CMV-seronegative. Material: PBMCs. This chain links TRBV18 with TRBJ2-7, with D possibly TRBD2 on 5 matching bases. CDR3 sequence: CASSPFEDSEQYF. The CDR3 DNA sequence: TGTGCCAGCTCACCATTTGAGGACTCTGAGCAGTACTTC.